These 25 T cell receptor beta chains share one sample of origin, sequenced in a study of T cells in women clearing cervical HPV infection (dated by TCRdb to about 2018). The method behind the library was the immunoSEQ multiplex PCR assay. TCRdb provides this immuneACCESS table in a form limited to in-frame rearrangements. Some clones are lacking; in checked studies, under half of them reflect an unresolved V gene, and why the rest are absent is not known. This sample's table has entries for about 30,000 clones. Roughly 1.5% of the sample lies in the top ten. Sequencing was performed on blood buffy coat. These receptors were obtained from a woman aged 18 to 69 with a cervical HPV16 infection that either progressed to CIN3+ or cleared (not recorded which).

Of note for this clone: The read ends 3 residues shy of where the CDR3 ends; the end is completed using the germline J gene. V is TRBV19 and J is TRBJ2-2, with TRBD1 matching 7 bases. Germline V gene sequence: CDR1 LNHDA, CDR2 SQIVND (reference sequence). The CDR3 covers 12 residues. CDR3 residues: CASNTGAEKLFF. The CDR3 DNA, read in part, is TGTGCCAGTAACACAGGGGCGGAAAAG.

Details on this clone: The read terminates 3 residues ahead of where the CDR3 ends, so the germline J gene completes it. The V and J genes are TRBV5-1 and TRBJ2-7; weak D call: TRBD1 (6 bases). The CDR3 extends over 14 amino acids. CDR1 is SGHRS and CDR2 is YFSETQ in the germline V gene. Trimming pared 4 bases from V and 2 bases from J, leaving 13 bases between. The CDR3: CASSLGPGAYEQYF. The DNA read from the CDR3 is TGCGCCAGCAGCCTGGGGCCAGGGGCCTACGAG.

About this clone: The read finishes 3 residues shy of the CDR3 end, and the germline J gene is used to complete it. The V and J genes are TRBV2 and TRBJ2-1; 7 positions match TRBD2. This CDR3 comprises 13 residues. J was trimmed by 7 bases and V by 7 bases; bases with no gene match: 7. Germline V gene lookup returns CDR1 SNHLY and CDR2 FYNNEI. CDR3 DNA (partial): TGTGCCAGCACTAGCGGATCAAGGAATGAG. Amino acids: CASTSGSRNE. The CDR3 reads in full as CASTSGSRNEQFF.

In regard to this clone: Read coverage stops 3 residues before the CDR3 terminus; the germline J gene supplies the remainder. V gene TRBV7-2 combines with J gene TRBJ1-5; 7 bases map to TRBD1. With 4 bases clipped from V and 3 bases from J, the junction kept 6 bases outside the gene matches. This CDR3 contains 15 residues. CDR1 is SGHTA, CDR2 FQGNSA, per germline. CDR3 DNA (partial): TGTGCCAGCAGCTCGTACGGGACAGACAATCAGCCC. It is translated as CASSSYGTDNQP. The entire CDR3 protein reads CASSSYGTDNQPQHF.

A note on this clone: The sequence runs out 3 residues before the end of the CDR3; the remainder is reconstructed from the germline J gene. Additional DNA sequences in this sample encode the identical CDR3. This chain links TRBV2 with TRBJ1-1; D gene unclear. The CDR3 totals 14 residues. Germline CDR1 is SNHLY and CDR2 is FYNNEI. Between the trimmed V and J ends, which lost 8 bases and 1 base, there was a span of 14 bases. CDR3 DNA, as far as it was read: TGTGCCAGCGGCACCCAGGCCAGGAACACTGAA. Protein sequence: CASGTQARNTE. The full CDR3 is CASGTQARNTEAFF. The full variable domain, in which reference TRBV2 and TRBJ1-1 provide the parts outside the CDR3, is EPEVTQTPSHQVTQMGQEVILRCVPISNHLYFYWYRQILGQKVEFLVSFYNNEISEKSEIFDDQFSVERPDGSNFTLKIRSTKLEDSAMYFCASGTQARNTEAFFGQGTRLTVV.

For this clone: The sequenced fragment ends 3 residues before the CDR3 boundary, so the rest is inferred from the germline J gene. This chain uses TRBV7-9 with TRBJ1-4; D remains ambiguous. The CDR3 is 14 residues long. CDR1 SEHNR and CDR2 FQNEAQ come from the germline V gene (reference sequence). The CDR3 bases that were read are TGTGCCAGCAGCTTCGGGTCCTATAATTCACCA. Its protein is CASSFGSYNSP. The full CDR3 reads CASSFGSYNSPLFF.

As to this clone: The CDR3 extends 3 residues past the end of the read, so its final part is completed from the germline J gene. The chain carries TRBV30 and TRBJ1-1, with 8 bases matching TRBD1. With V trimmed by 4 bases and J by 1 base, 5 bases remained unmatched. This CDR3 spans 14 amino acids. Germline values: CDR1 GTSNPN, CDR2 SVGIG (reference sequence). The sequenced part of the CDR3 DNA is TGTGCCTGGAAGAGAGGGACAGGGAACACTGAA. Translation: CAWKRGTGNTE. The entire CDR3 protein is CAWKRGTGNTEAFF.

Concerning this clone itself: The sequenced fragment ends 3 residues before the CDR3 boundary, so the rest is inferred from the germline J gene. J is TRBJ1-6 and V is TRBV7-2; the D is unclear. Germline CDR1 and CDR2: SGHTA and FQGNSA. With 6 bases removed from V and 3 bases from J, the gap between germline ends came to 12 bases. The CDR3 contains 15 residues. CDR3 DNA, as far as it was read: TGTGCCAGCAGGAAAGACACCAACTATAATTCACCC. It yields the protein CASRKDTNYNSP. The entire CDR3 reads CASRKDTNYNSPLHF.

To note about this clone: The CDR3 goes on 3 residues after the read ends, and that part is filled in from the germline J gene. The chain joins TRBV18 to TRBJ1-2; the D is unclear. Per the germline V gene, CDR1 is KGHSH and CDR2 is LQKENI. The CDR3 spans 16 residues. CDR3 sequence reads: CASSPLWTSGYNDYTF. The CDR3 DNA, read in part, is TGTGCCAGCTCACCACTCTGGACTAGCGGGTACAATGAC.

With regard to this clone: The CDR3 goes on 3 residues after the read ends, and that part is filled in from the germline J gene. The J gene is TRBJ2-5, the V gene TRBV10-3; 8 positions match TRBD2. Per the germline V gene, CDR1 is ENHRY and CDR2 is SYGVKD. The CDR3 has 16 residues. The trim removed 3 bases at V and 5 bases at J, leaving 11 bases unmatched. CDR3 region: CAISDRSSERGETQYF. The DNA read from the CDR3 is TGTGCCATCAGTGATCGATCTAGCGAGCGGGGGGAGACC.

On this clone itself: Sequencing ends 3 residues short of the CDR3 end; the germline J gene provides the rest. This chain links TRBV7-3 with TRBJ2-5; 9 bases are shared with TRBD2. CDR1 and CDR2 (germline): SGHTA, FQGTGA. Trimming cost V 3 bases and J 2 bases; bases outside gene matches: 4. The CDR3 sequence is 15 residues long. CDR3 region: CASSFGRGGQETQYF. The CDR3 bases that were read are TGTGCCAGCAGCTTCGGGCGGGGGGGACAAGAGACC.

In regard to this clone: Coverage ceases 3 residues before the CDR3 finishes, and the germline J gene fills in the end. The chain has TRBV20-1 and TRBJ1-2, with TRBD1 identical over 8 bases. The V gene's germline CDR1 is DFQATT and CDR2 SNEGSKA (reference sequence). The CDR3 contains 12 residues. The CDR3 sequence: CSATTGGEGYTF. CDR3 DNA, as far as it was read: TGCAGTGCTACTACAGGGGGAGAAGGC.

A remark on this clone: The CDR3 extends 3 residues past the end of the read, so its final part is completed from the germline J gene. J is TRBJ1-1 and V is TRBV5-1, with 10 bases lining up with TRBD1. V lost 3 bases, J lost 1 base, and 6 bases stayed unmatched. CDR1 SGHRS and CDR2 YFSETQ come from the germline V gene. This CDR3 contains 16 residues. CDR3 DNA (partial): TGCGCCAGCAGCTCCGGTCGGGACAGGGGGAACACTGAA. Its translation is CASSSGRDRGNTE. The whole CDR3 region reads CASSSGRDRGNTEAFF.

About this clone itself: The read is 3 residues too short to cover the CDR3 end, so that end is filled in from the germline J gene. The J gene is TRBJ1-2, the V gene TRBV2; 8 bases match TRBD1. This CDR3 region has 14 residues. Germline V gives CDR1 SNHLY, CDR2 FYNNEI. V was pared by 4 bases and J by 5 bases, with 6 bases of the junction left unmatched. The CDR3 DNA, read in part, is TGTGCCAGCAGTGCCCAGACAGGGGAGTATGGC. Translation: CASSAQTGEYG. The whole CDR3 reads CASSAQTGEYGYTF.

For this clone: The read comes to an end 3 residues before the CDR3 does, leaving the germline J gene to fill in the end. The rearrangement joins TRBV5-1 to TRBJ2-5; 8 bases are a match to TRBD1. CDR3 length: 14 residues. The V gene end was trimmed by 5 bases and the J gene end by 4 bases; junction bases not matched to a gene: 7. Germline lookup yields CDR1 SGHRS and CDR2 YFSETQ. CDR3 protein: CASSGQGAIETQYF. CDR3 DNA (partial): TGCGCCAGCAGTGGTCAGGGGGCTATAGAGACC.

Comments on this clone: The read ends 3 residues before the CDR3 terminus; that terminus is restored from the germline J gene. V usage is TRBV7-2 and J usage is TRBJ1-6; TRBD1 is a possible D gene (5 bases). The V gene's germline CDR1 is SGHTA and CDR2 FQGNSA. The CDR3 is 14 amino acids. CDR3: CASSLVASGGALHF. CDR3 DNA, as far as it was read: TGTGCCAGCAGCTTAGTTGCGAGCGGGGGGGCC.

In the case of this clone: From the germline J gene comes the end of the CDR3, since the read stops 3 residues before it. The chain joins TRBV7-3 to TRBJ1-4; the D gene is possibly TRBD1 (6 bases). Trimming shortened V by 2 bases and J by 10 bases, and 14 bases separated the two germline ends. Germline CDR1 reads SGHTA; CDR2 reads FQGTGA. This CDR3 spans 14 amino acids. The CDR3 sequence is CASSLGAGAGKLFF. The part of the CDR3 DNA that was read is TGTGCCAGCAGCTTAGGGGCAGGGGCCGGAAAA.

About this clone itself: One junction end disagrees with the germline gene, perhaps due to a read error. Other DNA sequences within the sample encode an identical CDR3. The CDR3 here is CASGEGFSGNTIYF. The covered CDR3 bases are TGTGCCAGCGGCGAAGGGTTCTCTGGAAACACA. The rearrangement links TRBV7-6 to TRBJ1-3; unclear D gene. The CDR3 end is not reached by the read, which stops 3 residues before it; the germline J gene fills it in. The CDR3 is made up of 14 amino acids. Germline CDR1 SGHVS, CDR2 FNYEAQ.

As for this clone: The sequence runs out 3 residues before the end of the CDR3; the remainder is reconstructed from the germline J gene. The chain joins TRBV7-9 to TRBJ2-4; D possibly corresponds to TRBD2 (6 bases). Per germline, CDR1 SEHNR and CDR2 FQNEAQ (reference sequence). The CDR3 has 15 residues. The covered CDR3 bases are TGTGCCAGCAGCGTCATCGGGCGGGGAAGAGGTGGT. Translation: CASSVIGRGRGG. The full CDR3 reads CASSVIGRGRGGQYF.

The CDR3 loop reads CASSLGGQIQETQYF. Partial CDR3 DNA: TGTGCCAGCAGCTTAGGTGGGCAAATCCAAGAGACC. This chain joins TRBV11-2 and TRBJ2-5; D is unresolved. The read terminates 3 residues ahead of where the CDR3 ends, so the germline J gene completes it. V was trimmed by 1 base and J by 1 base, leaving 10 bases between them. This CDR3 is 15 amino acids long. The germline V gene has CDR1 SGHAT and CDR2 FQNNGV.

Regarding this clone: The sequence runs out 3 residues before the end of the CDR3; the remainder is reconstructed from the germline J gene. The J gene is TRBJ2-7, the V gene TRBV15, with 9 bases identical to TRBD1. J was trimmed by 1 base and V by 5 bases; bases with no gene match: 9. Germline V lookup: CDR1 LNHNV, CDR2 YYDKDF (reference sequence). The CDR3 spans 16 residues. This CDR3 reads CATSGPDRGGSYEQYF. The CDR3 DNA, read in part, is TGTGCCACCAGCGGGCCGGACAGGGGAGGATCCTACGAG. Together with reference TRBV15 and TRBJ2-7, the CDR3 gives the full variable domain: DAMVIQNPRYQVTQFGKPVTLSCSQTLNHNVMYWYQQKSSQAPKLLFHYYDKDFNNEADTPDNFQSRRPNTSFCFLDIRSPGLGDTAMYLCATSGPDRGGSYEQYFGPGTRLTVT.

Details on this clone: Sequencing ends 3 residues short of the CDR3 end; the germline J gene provides the rest. The chain couples TRBV20-1 to TRBJ2-1; 9 bases are a match to TRBD2. CDR3 length: 14 amino acids. The germline CDR1 and CDR2 sequences are DFQATT and SNEGSKA (reference sequence). After removal of 3 bases from V and 9 bases from J, the junction contained 9 bases not matched to a gene. The CDR3 bases that were read are TGCAGTGCTAGGGGGGTAGCGGGGGTAAGTGAG. Translation: CSARGVAGVSE. The whole CDR3 reads CSARGVAGVSEQFF.

About this clone itself: The CDR3 end lies 3 residues beyond the end of the read and is filled in from the germline J gene. The genes are TRBV7-3 and TRBJ2-1; tentatively, D is TRBD2 (6 bases). Germline V gives CDR1 SGHTA, CDR2 FQGTGA. Trimming took 4 bases from V and 7 from J, leaving 14 bases between them. This CDR3 has 14 residues. CDR3 amino acids: CASSSNPLANEQFF. The DNA read from the CDR3 is TGTGCCAGCAGCTCTAACCCCCTAGCGAATGAG.

With regard to this clone: The sequenced fragment ends 3 residues before the CDR3 boundary, so the rest is inferred from the germline J gene. The rearrangement uses TRBV20-1 and TRBJ2-5; 8 nucleotides agree with TRBD1. The CDR3 sequence is 14 residues long. With V trimmed by 6 bases and J by 0 bases, 6 bases remained unmatched. Germline assignment: CDR1 DFQATT and CDR2 SNEGSKA (reference sequence). The chain's CDR3 is CSAHLQGDQETQYF. The CDR3 DNA, read in part, is TGCAGTGCCCATTTACAGGGGGACCAAGAGACC.

A remark on this clone: The CDR3 goes on 3 residues after the read ends, and that part is filled in from the germline J gene. The V call is TRBV6-2 or TRBV6-3, the J call TRBJ1-5; TRBD1 matches at 7 bases. Germline V CDR1 and CDR2: MNHEY, SVGEGT. This CDR3 has 14 residues. The trim removed 8 bases at V and 4 bases at J, leaving 8 bases unmatched. This CDR3 reads CASASGTANQPQHF. The CDR3 bases that were read are TGTGCCAGCGCTTCCGGGACAGCGAATCAGCCC.